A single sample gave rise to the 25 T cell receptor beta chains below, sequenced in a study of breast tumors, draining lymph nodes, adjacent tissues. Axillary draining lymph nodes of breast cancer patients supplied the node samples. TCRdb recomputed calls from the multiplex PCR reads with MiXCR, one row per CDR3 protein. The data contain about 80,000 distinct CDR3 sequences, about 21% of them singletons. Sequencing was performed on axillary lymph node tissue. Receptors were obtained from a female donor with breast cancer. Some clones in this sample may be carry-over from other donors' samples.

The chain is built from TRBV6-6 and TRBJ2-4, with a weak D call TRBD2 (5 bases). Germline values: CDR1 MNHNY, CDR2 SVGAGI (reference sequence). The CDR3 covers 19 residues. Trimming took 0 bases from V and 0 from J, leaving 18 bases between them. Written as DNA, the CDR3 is TGTGCCAGCAGTTACTCAGGTGAAGGAGGCTTCTTAGCCAAAAACATTCAGTACTTC. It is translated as CASSYSGEGGFLAKNIQYF.

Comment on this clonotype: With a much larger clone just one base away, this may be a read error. CDR3: CASSTRPGQGNGYTF. CDR3 DNA: TGTGCCAGTAGTACTCGTCCGGGACAGGGGAATGGCTACACCTTC. This chain joins TRBV19 and TRBJ1-2; 10 bases align to TRBD1. The CDR3 runs 15 residues. Per germline, CDR1 LNHDA and CDR2 SQIVND (reference sequence). V shed 4 bases, J shed 6 bases, and the junction held 8 bases outside the gene matches.

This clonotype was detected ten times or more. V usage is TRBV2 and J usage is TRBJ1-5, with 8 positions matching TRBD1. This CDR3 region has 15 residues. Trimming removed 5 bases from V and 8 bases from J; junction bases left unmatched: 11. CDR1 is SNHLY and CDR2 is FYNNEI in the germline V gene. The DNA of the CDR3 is TGTGCCAGCAGTCCTTGGACAGGGACGGTGGAGCCCCAGCATTTT. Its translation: CASSPWTGTVEPQHF.

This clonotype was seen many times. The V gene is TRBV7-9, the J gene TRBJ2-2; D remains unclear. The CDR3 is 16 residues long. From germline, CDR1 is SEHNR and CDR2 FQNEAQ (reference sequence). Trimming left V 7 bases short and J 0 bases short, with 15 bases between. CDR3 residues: CASKISGGSNTGELFF. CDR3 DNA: TGTGCCAGCAAGATCTCTGGCGGATCGAACACCGGGGAGCTGTTTTTT.

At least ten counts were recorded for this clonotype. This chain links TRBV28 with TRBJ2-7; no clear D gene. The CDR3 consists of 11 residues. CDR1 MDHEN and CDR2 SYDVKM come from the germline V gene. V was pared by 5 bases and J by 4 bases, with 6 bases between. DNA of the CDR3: TGTGCCAGCAGTAATGTTTACGAGCAGTACTTC. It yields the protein CASSNVYEQYF.

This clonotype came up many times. The chain's CDR3 is CASSEKIGYYNEQFF. Here the CDR3 DNA reads TGTGCCAGCAGCGAGAAGATAGGGTACTACAATGAGCAGTTCTTC. The chain recombines TRBV7-2 with TRBJ2-1, with D uncertain. The CDR3 runs 15 residues. Trimming pared 5 bases from V and 3 bases from J, leaving 14 bases between. Looked up from germline, CDR1 is SGHTA and CDR2 is FQGNSA.

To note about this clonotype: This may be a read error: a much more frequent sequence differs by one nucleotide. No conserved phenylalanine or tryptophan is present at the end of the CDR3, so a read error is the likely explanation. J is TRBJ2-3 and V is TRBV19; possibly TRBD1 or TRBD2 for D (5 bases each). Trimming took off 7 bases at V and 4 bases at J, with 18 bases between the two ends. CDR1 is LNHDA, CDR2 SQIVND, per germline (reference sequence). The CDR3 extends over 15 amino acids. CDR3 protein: CASKGERVSPDTQYL. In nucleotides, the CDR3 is TGTGCCAGTAAAGGGGAGAGGGTGTCCCCAGATACGCAGTATCTT.

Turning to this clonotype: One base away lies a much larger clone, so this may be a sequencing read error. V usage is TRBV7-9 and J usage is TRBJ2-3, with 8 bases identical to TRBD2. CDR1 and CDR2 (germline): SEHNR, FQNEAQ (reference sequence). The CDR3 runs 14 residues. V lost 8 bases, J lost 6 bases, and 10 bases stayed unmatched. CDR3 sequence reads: CASGRGLAGDTQYF. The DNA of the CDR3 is TGTGCCAGCGGTCGTGGACTAGCCGGGGATACGCAGTATTTT.

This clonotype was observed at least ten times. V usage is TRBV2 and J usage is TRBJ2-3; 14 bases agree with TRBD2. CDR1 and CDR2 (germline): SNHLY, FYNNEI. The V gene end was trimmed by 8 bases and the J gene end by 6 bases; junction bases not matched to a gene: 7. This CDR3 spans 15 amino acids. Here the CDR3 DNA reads TGTGCCAGCGGACAGGGACTAGCGGGAGAGGATACGCAGTATTTT. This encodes CASGQGLAGEDTQYF. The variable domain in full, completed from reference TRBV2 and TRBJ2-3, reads EPEVTQTPSHQVTQMGQEVILRCVPISNHLYFYWYRQILGQKVEFLVSFYNNEISEKSEIFDDQFSVERPDGSNFTLKIRSTKLEDSAMYFCASGQGLAGEDTQYFGPGTRLTVL.

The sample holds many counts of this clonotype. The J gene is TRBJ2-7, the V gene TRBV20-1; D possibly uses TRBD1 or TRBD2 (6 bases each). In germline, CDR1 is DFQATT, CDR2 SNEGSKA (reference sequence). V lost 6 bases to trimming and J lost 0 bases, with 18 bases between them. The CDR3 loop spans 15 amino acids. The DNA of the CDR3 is TGCAGTGCCCCGGGGGCGGCGGGGCTCTCCTACGAGCAGTACTTC. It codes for CSAPGAAGLSYEQYF.

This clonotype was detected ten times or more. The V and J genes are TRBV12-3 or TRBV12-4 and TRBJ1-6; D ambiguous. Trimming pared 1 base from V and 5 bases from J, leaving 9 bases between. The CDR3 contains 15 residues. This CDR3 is CASSLGHRNNSPLHF. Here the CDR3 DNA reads TGTGCCAGCAGTTTAGGCCACCGGAATAATTCACCCCTCCACTTT.

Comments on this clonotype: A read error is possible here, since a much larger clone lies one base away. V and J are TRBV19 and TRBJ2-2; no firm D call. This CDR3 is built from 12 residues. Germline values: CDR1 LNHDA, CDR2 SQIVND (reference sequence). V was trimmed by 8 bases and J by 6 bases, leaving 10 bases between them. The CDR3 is CASFYLSGELFF. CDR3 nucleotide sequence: TGTGCCAGTTTCTACCTCTCCGGGGAGCTGTTTTTT. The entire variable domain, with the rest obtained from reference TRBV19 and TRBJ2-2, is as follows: DGGITQSPKYLFRKEGQNVTLSCEQNLNHDAMYWYRQDPGQGLRLIYYSQIVNDFQKGDIAEGYSVSREKKESFPLTVTSAQKNPTAFYLCASFYLSGELFFGEGSRLTVL.

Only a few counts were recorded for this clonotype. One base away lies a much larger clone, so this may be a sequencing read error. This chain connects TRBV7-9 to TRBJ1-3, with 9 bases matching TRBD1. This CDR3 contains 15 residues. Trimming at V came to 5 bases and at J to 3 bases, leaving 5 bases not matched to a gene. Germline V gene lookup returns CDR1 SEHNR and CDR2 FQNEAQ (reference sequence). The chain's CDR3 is CASSTNRGHGNTIYF. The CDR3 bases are TGTGCCAGCAGCACCAACAGGGGGCATGGAAACACCATATATTTT.

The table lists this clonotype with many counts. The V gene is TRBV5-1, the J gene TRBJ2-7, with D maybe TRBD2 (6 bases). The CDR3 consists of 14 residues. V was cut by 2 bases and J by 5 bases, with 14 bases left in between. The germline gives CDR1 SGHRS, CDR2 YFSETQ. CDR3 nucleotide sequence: TGCGCCAGCAGCTTTGGCGGGACTTCGAACGAGCAGTACTTC. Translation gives CASSFGGTSNEQYF.

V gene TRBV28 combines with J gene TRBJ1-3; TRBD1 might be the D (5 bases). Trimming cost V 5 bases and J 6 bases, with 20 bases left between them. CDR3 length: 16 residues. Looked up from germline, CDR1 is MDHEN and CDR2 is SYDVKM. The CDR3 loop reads CASSSMDTLKENTIYF. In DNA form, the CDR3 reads TGTGCCAGCAGTAGTATGGACACATTAAAGGAAAACACCATATATTTT.

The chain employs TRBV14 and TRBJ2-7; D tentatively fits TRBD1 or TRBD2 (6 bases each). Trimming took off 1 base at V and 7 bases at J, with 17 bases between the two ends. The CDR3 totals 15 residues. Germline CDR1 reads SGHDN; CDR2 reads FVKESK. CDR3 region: CASSQGQVVGREQYF. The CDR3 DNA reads TGTGCCAGCAGCCAAGGACAGGTGGTGGGGAGGGAGCAGTACTTC.

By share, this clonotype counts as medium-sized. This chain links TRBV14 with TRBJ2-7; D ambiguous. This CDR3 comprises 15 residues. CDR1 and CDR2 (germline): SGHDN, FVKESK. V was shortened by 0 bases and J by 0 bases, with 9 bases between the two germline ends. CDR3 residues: CASSQDAYSSYEQYF. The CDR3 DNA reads TGTGCCAGCAGCCAAGACGCCTACAGCTCCTACGAGCAGTACTTC. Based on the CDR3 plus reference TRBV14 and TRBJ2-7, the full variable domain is EAGVTQFPSHSVIEKGQTVTLRCDPISGHDNLYWYRRVMGKEIKFLLHFVKESKQDESGMPNNRFLAERTGGTYSTLKVQPAELEDSGVYFCASSQDAYSSYEQYFGPGTRLTVT.

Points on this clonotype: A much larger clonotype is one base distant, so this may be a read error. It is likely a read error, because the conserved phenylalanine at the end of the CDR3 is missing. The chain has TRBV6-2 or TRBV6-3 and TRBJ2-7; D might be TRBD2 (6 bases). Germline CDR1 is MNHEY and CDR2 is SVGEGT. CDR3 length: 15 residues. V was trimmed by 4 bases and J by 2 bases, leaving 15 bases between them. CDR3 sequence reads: CASSSLAMVPYEQYL. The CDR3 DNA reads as TGTGCCAGCAGTTCGCTAGCGATGGTGCCCTACGAGCAGTACCTC.

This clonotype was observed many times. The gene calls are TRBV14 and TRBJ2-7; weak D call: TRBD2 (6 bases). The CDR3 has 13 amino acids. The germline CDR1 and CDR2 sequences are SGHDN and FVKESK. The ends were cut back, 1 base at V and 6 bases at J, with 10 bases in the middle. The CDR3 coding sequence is TGTGCCAGCAGCCAAGCGGAGGGTTCCGAGCAGTACTTC. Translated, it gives CASSQAEGSEQYF.

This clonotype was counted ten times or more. The CDR3 sequence is CASSLMAGNEQFF. The CDR3 nucleotides read TGTGCCAGCAGCTTAATGGCGGGCAATGAGCAGTTCTTC. The chain employs TRBV7-3 and TRBJ2-1; D is perhaps TRBD2 (5 bases). Germline V gene lookup returns CDR1 SGHTA and CDR2 FQGTGA. The CDR3 extends over 13 amino acids. V was clipped by 1 base and J by 6 bases, with 7 bases between them.

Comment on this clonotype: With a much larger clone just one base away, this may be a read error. The CDR3 DNA sequence: TGTGCCAGTAGTATCCAAGTCTCGGAGGGTGGCTACGCCTTC. Translation gives CASSIQVSEGGYAF. The genes are TRBV19 and TRBJ1-2; D uncertain. Per germline, CDR1 LNHDA and CDR2 SQIVND (reference sequence). The CDR3 runs 14 residues.

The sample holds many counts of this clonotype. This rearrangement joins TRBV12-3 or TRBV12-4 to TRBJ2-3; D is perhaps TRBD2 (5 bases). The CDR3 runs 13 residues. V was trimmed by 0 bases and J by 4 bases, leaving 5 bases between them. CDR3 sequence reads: CASSLARADTQYF. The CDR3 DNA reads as TGTGCCAGCAGTTTAGCGCGGGCAGATACGCAGTATTTT.

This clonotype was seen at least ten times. CDR3 region: CASSRGALQYSNQPQHF. Written as DNA, the CDR3 is TGTGCCAGCAGCCGCGGGGCGTTACAGTATAGCAATCAGCCCCAGCATTTT. This chain connects TRBV7-2 to TRBJ1-5, with D perhaps TRBD1 (5 bases). Germline CDR1 SGHTA, CDR2 FQGNSA. The CDR3 is made up of 17 amino acids. V gave up 5 bases and J gave up 0 bases, with 17 bases separating them. Full variable domain (outside the CDR3, taken from reference TRBV7-2 and TRBJ1-5): GAGVSQSPSNKVTEKGKDVELRCDPISGHTALYWYRQSLGQGLEFLIYFQGNSAPDKSGLPSDRFSAERTGGSVSTLTIQRTQQEDSAVYLCASSRGALQYSNQPQHFGDGTRLSIL.

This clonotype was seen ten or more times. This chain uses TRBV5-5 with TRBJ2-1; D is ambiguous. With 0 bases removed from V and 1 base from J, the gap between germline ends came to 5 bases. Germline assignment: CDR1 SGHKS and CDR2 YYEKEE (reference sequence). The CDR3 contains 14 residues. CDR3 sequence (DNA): TGTGCCAGCAGCTTGGGGATATCCTACAATGAGCAGTTCTTC. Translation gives CASSLGISYNEQFF. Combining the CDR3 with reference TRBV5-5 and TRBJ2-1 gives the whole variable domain DAGVTQSPTHLIKTRGQQVTLRCSPISGHKSVSWYQQVLGQGPQFIFQYYEKEERGRGNFPDRFSARQFPNYSSELNVNALLLGDSALYLCASSLGISYNEQFFGPGTRLTVL.

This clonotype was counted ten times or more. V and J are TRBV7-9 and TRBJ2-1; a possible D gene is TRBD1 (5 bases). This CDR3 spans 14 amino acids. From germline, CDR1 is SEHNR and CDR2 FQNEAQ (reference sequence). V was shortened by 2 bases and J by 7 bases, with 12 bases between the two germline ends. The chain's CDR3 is CASSLRQGRNEQFF. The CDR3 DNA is TGTGCCAGCAGCTTACGTCAGGGCAGGAATGAGCAGTTCTTC.